The clone carrying this T cell receptor beta chain was detected ten times or more. Its antigen is not identified. Described time point: patch test 3, about 24 weeks after DPC sensitization. As to treatment: therapeutic diphenylcyclopropenone sensitization with weekly scalp DPC. The sample comes from a study of human T cells and chemical hapten exposure. Study results and limitations: There was alopecia in the donors, so their immune response may differ from that of healthy people. TCRs exceeding a frequency of 1 in 1000 stayed unchanged under DPC sensitization.

The germline V and J ends were trimmed by 4 bases and 0 bases, with 16 bases remaining between them. The CDR3 loop spans 18 amino acids. The germline gives CDR1 SGHTA, CDR2 FQGNSA. Unique molecular identifiers were linked by the library to individual cDNA molecules. Via MiXCR, TCRdb re-called the RACE reads, giving one row per CDR3 protein. The data show about 120,000 distinct CDR3 sequences, about 11% seen once. The rearrangement joins TRBV7-2 to TRBJ1-6; D gene uncertain. The sequenced sample was whole blood, obtained in connection with sensitization to the hapten diphenylcyclopropenone (DPC). This TCR derives from a woman in her forties or fifties with alopecia areata. Some clones in this sample may be carry-over from other donors' samples. The CDR3 region is CASSSSSHTSSYNSPLHF. Here the CDR3 DNA reads TGTGCCAGCAGCTCCTCCTCCCACACGAGCTCCTATAATTCACCCCTCCACTTT.